This T cell receptor beta chain stems from a study of Graves' ophthalmopathy and Graves' hyperthyroidism. Using RNA transcripts, the TCR beta CDR3 regions were amplified. Scientists carried out first-round RT-PCR using HTBI primers and then a second-round multiplex PCR. TCRdb re-called the multiplex PCR reads with MiXCR, one entry per CDR3 protein. This sample has around 400,000 distinct CDR3 sequences; approximately 16% occur once, and the top ten carry 1.5% to 2%. The CDR3 loop spans 17 amino acids. The germline CDR1 and CDR2 sequences are MDHEN and SYDVKM. Points from the study as a whole: Ophthalmopathy progression was predicted with about 71% sensitivity and roughly 74% specificity. Also, most clonotypes expanded in the thyroid above 0.001 frequency appeared in blood. In separating ophthalmopathy from stable hyperthyroidism, a 13-signature model achieved nearly 90% sensitivity and 81.08% specificity.

This clonotype has a count of ten or more. Its antigen is still unknown. One end of the junction varies from germline; a read error may be responsible. The sequence was obtained from a woman in her late teens or twenties with Graves' ophthalmopathy. The rearrangement uses TRBV28 and TRBJ1-5; D is perhaps TRBD1 (5 bases). Input material: peripheral blood. The DNA for the CDR3 is TGTGCCAGCAGTTTATACTACACCCGGAGGGGCAATCAGCCCCGGCATTTT. This codes for CASSLYYTRRGNQPRHF.